These 8 T cell receptor beta chains originate from one sample sequenced in a study of T cell repertoires in cytomegalovirus infection. Using its own MiXCR run on the reads, TCRdb lists one record per CDR3 protein. The top ten hold roughly 16% of the sample, which has 200,000 to 300,000 distinct CDR3 sequences, less than 9.5% seen once. Sequenced sample: PBMCs. The receptors originated from a human donor in good health (CMV status not recorded). Some clones in this sample may be carry-over from other donors' samples.

J is TRBJ2-3 and V is TRBV18; D is possibly TRBD1 (5 bases). Trimming shortened V by 4 bases and J by 6 bases, and 11 bases separated the two germline ends. The CDR3 is 13 amino acids. The germline CDR1 and CDR2 sequences are KGHSH and LQKENI. CDR3 DNA: TGTGCCAGCTCACTTTGGACATCTGATACGCAGTATTTT. Protein: CASSLWTSDTQYF.

This clonotype was seen repeatedly, ten times or more. The chain uses TRBV29-1 and TRBJ1-1; 8 nucleotides line up with TRBD1. Germline loops: CDR1 SQVTM, CDR2 ANQGSEA. After removal of 7 bases from V and 1 base from J, the junction contained 5 bases not matched to a gene. The CDR3 extends over 13 amino acids. The CDR3 loop reads CSGGQGSNTEAFF. The CDR3 DNA sequence: TGCAGCGGAGGACAGGGATCGAACACTGAAGCTTTCTTT.

In this sample, this clonotype turned up a few times. The CDR3, as DNA: TGTGCCAGCAGCTTAGGTTCTAACGGCAATCAGCCCCAGCATTTT. Its translation is CASSLGSNGNQPQHF. The rearrangement uses TRBV11-2 and TRBJ1-5; D call uncertain. Trimming took 1 base from V and 2 from J, leaving 9 bases between them. CDR1 SGHAT and CDR2 FQNNGV come from the germline V gene. The CDR3 is 15 residues long. Full variable domain (missing parts from reference TRBV11-2 and TRBJ1-5): EAGVAQSPRYKIIEKRQSVAFWCNPISGHATLYWYQQILGQGPKLLIQFQNNGVVDDSQLPKDRFSAERLKGVDSTLKIQPAKLEDSAVYLCASSLGSNGNQPQHFGDGTRLSIL.

This clonotype has a count of ten or more. This chain uses TRBV28 with TRBJ2-3; 11 nucleotides agree with TRBD2. Germline loops: CDR1 MDHEN, CDR2 SYDVKM. CDR3 size: 14 residues. The trim removed 6 bases at V and 4 bases at J, leaving 3 bases unmatched. As DNA, the CDR3 is TGTGCCAGCAGACTAGCGGGGGTCCCAGATACGCAGTATTTT. Translation: CASRLAGVPDTQYF.

This clonotype was found many times. The V gene is TRBV7-8, the J gene TRBJ1-5; 7 bases line up with TRBD1. Trimming removed 3 bases from V and 2 bases from J; junction bases left unmatched: 16. This CDR3 region has 19 residues. Germline values: CDR1 SGHVS, CDR2 FQNEAQ. In DNA form, the CDR3 reads TGTGCCAGCAGCTTGCCTTCCGGAACAGGGGACGCTGGCAATCAGCCCCAGCATTTT. It is translated as CASSLPSGTGDAGNQPQHF.

In this sample, this clonotype turned up a few times. The rearrangement links TRBV28 to TRBJ1-5; 8 positions agree with TRBD1. CDR3 length: 15 residues. V trimming: 5 bases; J trimming: 4 bases; junction bases outside the gene matches: 7. Germline V lookup: CDR1 MDHEN, CDR2 SYDVKM. The CDR3 region has the DNA TGTGCCAGCAGTCTAACGGGGGACAGGAATCAGCCCCAGCATTTT. This translates into CASSLTGDRNQPQHF. Full variable domain (outside the CDR3, taken from reference TRBV28 and TRBJ1-5): DVKVTQSSRYLVKRTGEKVFLECVQDMDHENMFWYRQDPGLGLRLIYFSYDVKMKEKGDIPEGYSVSREKKERFSLILESASTNQTSMYLCASSLTGDRNQPQHFGDGTRLSIL.

This clonotype was picked up a small number of times. The V and J genes are TRBV5-5 and TRBJ1-1, with a possible D match to TRBD1 (5 bases). Trimming shortened V by 0 bases and J by 5 bases, and 11 bases separated the two germline ends. Germline V lookup: CDR1 SGHKS, CDR2 YYEKEE (reference sequence). The CDR3 covers 14 residues. The CDR3 DNA follows: TGTGCCAGCAGCTTGGGGCCAGGGATAACTGAAGCTTTCTTT. Protein: CASSLGPGITEAFF.

This clonotype appeared a few times. This rearrangement joins TRBV28 to TRBJ1-1, with D uncertain. The germline CDR1 and CDR2 sequences are MDHEN and SYDVKM. Trimming took off 6 bases at V and 3 bases at J, with 14 bases between the two ends. The CDR3 sequence is 14 residues long. CDR3 sequence (DNA): TGTGCCAGCAGCCGAGAGACCTCGTACACTGAAGCTTTCTTT. It specifies CASSRETSYTEAFF.